Each of the 5 T cell receptor beta chains below was sequenced from the same sample in a study of T cells in Graves' hyperthyroidism and ophthalmopathy. Regions amplified from RNA transcripts were the TCR beta CDR3 regions. The TCR CDR3 first-round RT-PCR relied on the HTBI primer set. MiXCR, run by TCRdb on the multiplex PCR reads, gives a single entry per CDR3 protein. In the table there are a few hundred thousand distinct CDR3 sequences, roughly an eighth of which are singletons. The sequenced sample was blood. These receptors all come from a woman between 35 and 50 years old with Graves' ophthalmopathy.

In its sample, this clonotype was seen many times. V and J are TRBV13 and TRBJ1-5, with D unresolved. V was shortened by 6 bases and J by 8 bases, with 14 bases between the two germline ends. Germline V gene lookup returns CDR1 PRHDT and CDR2 FYEKMQ (reference sequence). The CDR3 is 13 residues long. DNA of the CDR3: TGTGCCAGCAGTGTTTCACCCGGGGAGCCCCAGCATTTT. It translates to CASSVSPGEPQHF.

This clonotype was recorded at least ten times. The chain is built from TRBV6-1 and TRBJ2-6; the D gene is possibly TRBD1 (6 bases). This CDR3 is built from 19 residues. Trimming took 2 bases from V and 2 from J, leaving 19 bases between them. The germline V gene has CDR1 MNHNS and CDR2 SASEGT. In DNA form, the CDR3 reads TGTGCCAGCAGTGAAATTTTTCAGGGGATGAAGGCTGGGGCCAACGTCCTGACTTTC. Protein sequence: CASSEIFQGMKAGANVLTF.

This clonotype was detected many times. The V call is TRBV20-1, the J call TRBJ1-2; 8 nucleotides match TRBD1. Trimming cost V 7 bases and J 2 bases; bases outside gene matches: 0. This CDR3 has 11 residues. The V gene's germline CDR1 is DFQATT and CDR2 SNEGSKA (reference sequence). CDR3 DNA sequence: TGCAGTGGGACAGGGAACTATGGCTACACCTTC. Translating gives CSGTGNYGYTF.

This clonotype was recorded many times. The chain links TRBV28 to TRBJ1-5, with 11 positions matching TRBD1. CDR3 length: 18 amino acids. Trimming removed 8 bases from V and 7 bases from J; junction bases left unmatched: 19. Germline V gene sequence: CDR1 MDHEN, CDR2 SYDVKM. The CDR3 nucleotides are TGTGCCAGCTTCTCAGGACAGGGGGCGGTATTTGACGACCAGCCCCAGCATTTT. It encodes CASFSGQGAVFDDQPQHF.

The genes are TRBV2 and TRBJ2-2; either TRBD1 or TRBD2 may supply D (5 bases each). The CDR3 consists of 18 residues. Trimming cost V 5 bases and J 3 bases, with 22 bases left between them. Germline CDR1 SNHLY, CDR2 FYNNEI. The CDR3 nucleotides are TGTGCCAGCAGTTCTCCTCAAGAGGGGCCAGGATACACCGGGGAGCTGTTTTTT. Its translation is CASSSPQEGPGYTGELFF. Full variable domain (remainder filled in from reference TRBV2 and TRBJ2-2): EPEVTQTPSHQVTQMGQEVILRCVPISNHLYFYWYRQILGQKVEFLVSFYNNEISEKSEIFDDQFSVERPDGSNFTLKIRSTKLEDSAMYFCASSSPQEGPGYTGELFFGEGSRLTVL.